Listed below are T cell receptor beta chains from one sample, sequenced in a study of T cells after yellow fever vaccination. TCRdb independently ran MiXCR on the 5' RACE reads; one entry per CDR3 protein. Of about 170,000 distinct CDR3 sequences in the sample, about 11% were seen once. Sequencing was performed on CD8+ T cells sorted from PBMCs, taken 15 days after the yellow fever booster vaccination. All receptors derive from a man between 18 and 29 years old who received the YFV17D yellow fever vaccine. CDR3s include the opening cysteine and the closing phenylalanine or tryptophan.

J gene | V gene | CDR3 protein
TRBJ2-2 | TRBV6-1 | CASSEWRQGLSGELFF
TRBJ2-1 | TRBV5-1 | CASSLAPGTNSNEQFF
TRBJ2-1 | TRBV3-1 | CATSGGVNYNEQFF
TRBJ2-3 | TRBV20-1 | CSAARTLGSTDTQYF
TRBJ2-5 | TRBV3-1 | CASSQEALINPETQYF
TRBJ1-2 | TRBV12-3/TRBV12-4 | CASPGTGTNYGYTF
TRBJ2-3 | TRBV7-3 | CASSPNGASATDTQYF
TRBJ2-3 | TRBV4-1 | CASSHMGDTQYF
TRBJ2-5 | TRBV4-1 | CASSQDRGGSRAQYF
TRBJ2-7 | TRBV2 | CASGSVDSSYEQYF
TRBJ2-1 | TRBV15 | CATSRVGLAIEQFF
TRBJ1-5 | TRBV20-1 | CSASRETTGNQPQHF
TRBJ1-2 | TRBV4-2 | CASSPHSSIGYTF
TRBJ1-1 | TRBV7-2 | CASSLSPQEAFF
TRBJ2-7 | TRBV20-1 | CSAAGPDRYEQYF
TRBJ2-3 | TRBV4-3 | CASSQGRGRRTDTQYF
TRBJ2-4 | TRBV27 | CASSFAHGLADLQYF
TRBJ1-2 | TRBV28 | CASSLRGGYGYTF
TRBJ2-5 | TRBV29-1 | CSARTGQETQYF
TRBJ2-1 | TRBV7-8 | CASSGDSGDEQFF
TRBJ2-2 | TRBV6-2/TRBV6-3 | CASSVTGELFF
TRBJ2-7 | TRBV7-9 | CASSGGQGPSYEQYF
TRBJ2-7 | TRBV12-3/TRBV12-4 | CASSLPTGVPYEQYF
TRBJ1-1 | TRBV7-9 | CATGTGDTMNTEAFF
TRBJ2-7 | TRBV7-9 | CASSDLWEQYF
TRBJ2-1 | TRBV6-2/TRBV6-3 | CASNPLASREQFF
TRBJ1-2 | TRBV7-9 | CASSFASEHYGYTF
TRBJ2-7 | TRBV6-5 | CASRPITGGEFHEQYF
TRBJ2-5 | TRBV3-1 | CASSHHPGTLQETQYF
TRBJ2-2 | TRBV27 | CASSLNRANTGELFF
TRBJ2-1 | TRBV30 | CACGTSEYEQFF
TRBJ1-1 | TRBV7-2 | CASSISSTEAFF
TRBJ2-2 | TRBV7-6 | CASSGKLGSLNTGELFF
TRBJ2-5 | TRBV7-9 | CASSFYSGGAVETQYF
TRBJ1-1 | TRBV28 | CASSLFGTALNTEAFF
TRBJ2-3 | TRBV7-2 | CASSLDGDSTDTQYF
TRBJ2-3 | TRBV7-3 | CASSLTLGPTSGGNTDTQYF
TRBJ1-4 | TRBV7-9 | CASSPPGRSNEKLFF
TRBJ2-2 | TRBV7-8 | CASSLPKLPRSGAGELFF
TRBJ1-6 | TRBV4-3 | CASSQDLGQNSPLHF
TRBJ1-1 | TRBV27 | CASQQTGVKLGTEAFF
TRBJ2-2 | TRBV4-1 | CASSRTGGKDATNTGELFF
TRBJ2-1 | TRBV6-5 | CASSYSRYAEQFF
TRBJ2-1 | TRBV6-2/TRBV6-3 | CASSYLQGSLGEQFF
TRBJ1-1 | TRBV6-5 | CASSPGTGYKAFF
TRBJ2-7 | TRBV5-1 | CASTSVGTGYYEQYF
TRBJ2-7 | TRBV27 | CASSLAPHYEQYF
TRBJ1-5 | TRBV4-1 | CASSQAKTGGEGGNQPQHF
TRBJ2-3 | TRBV9 | CASSVVGGGDEDTQYF
TRBJ1-1 | TRBV4-1 | CASSQMTGGTEAFF
TRBJ1-2 | TRBV4-1 | CASSQGTDWHGYTF
TRBJ1-1 | TRBV4-1 | CASSLESEQDTEAFF
TRBJ1-5 | TRBV5-1 | CASSWGQGPNQPQHF
TRBJ1-1 | TRBV4-1 | CASSQRIQGNTEAFF
TRBJ2-7 | TRBV11-2 | CASGGQSYEQYF